The rows below give T cell receptor beta chains drawn from one sample of a study of blood T cells in healthy people across ages. Using its own MiXCR run on the 5' RACE reads, TCRdb lists one record per CDR3 protein. The table has hundreds of thousands of distinct CDR3 sequences, roughly 43% seen once. Sequenced: blood. The receptor source for this set is a man older than 75 in good health. The CDR3 runs from the conserved cysteine through the conserved F or W. A D gene is named only where the DNA matches it firmly. Part of the rows lack a size; the others show once, few, many or a class for expanded clones.

TRBV9	TRBD2	few	TRBJ2-6	TGTGCCAGCAGCGTAATCCCCGTCACCGGGACTAGCGGGAGTTCTGGGGCCAACGTCCTGACTTTC	CASSVIPVTGTSGSSGANVLTF
TRBV19	NA	many	TRBJ2-7	TGTGCCAGTAGTAGGGAACAGGCGCCCTACGAGCAGTACTTC	CASSREQAPYEQYF
TRBV20-1	NA	few	TRBJ2-3	TGCAGTGCCCCGTCGGTAGTGACAGATACGCAGTATTTT	CSAPSVVTDTQYF
TRBV6-2/TRBV6-3	NA	NA	TRBJ2-5	TGTGCCAGCAGCTCTTCACCTGGTGGTGAGCAGTACTTC	CASSSSPGGEQYF
TRBV18	NA	NA	TRBJ1-5	TGTGCCAGCTCACCGGACAGCCTTGGGCCCCAGCATTTT	CASSPDSLGPQHF
TRBV27	TRBD2	NA	TRBJ2-5	TGTGCCAGCAGCACTCTAGCGGGGCTAAAAGAGACCCAGTACTTC	CASSTLAGLKETQYF
TRBV14	TRBD2	NA	TRBJ2-3	TGTGCCAGCAGCCCCCCGGGAGGAGTAGCAGATACGCAGTATTTT	CASSPPGGVADTQYF
TRBV6-1	TRBD1	NA	TRBJ2-4	TGTGCCAGCAGGCCGGACAGGGTGGGGGAGCAGTACTTC	CASRPDRVGEQYF
TRBV10-1	NA	NA	TRBJ2-7	TGCGCCAGCAGTGATACGGGGGTCGCCTACGAGCAGTACTTC	CASSDTGVAYEQYF
TRBV6-2/TRBV6-3	NA	NA	TRBJ2-5	TGTGCCAGCAGTTATAGTGGGAGTAGGCAAGAGACCCAGTACTTC	CASSYSGSRQETQYF
TRBV29-1	NA	NA	TRBJ2-7	TGCAGCGTTGAACACAGGTACGAAACGAATGAGCAGTACTTC	CSVEHRYETNEQYF
TRBV7-9	TRBD2	NA	TRBJ2-1	TGTGCCAGCAGCCCCCCCGCTAGCGGGAGCGGGAATGAGCAGTTCTTC	CASSPPASGSGNEQFF
TRBV29-1	NA	few	TRBJ2-1	TGCAGCGTTGAAAACATGGGTTTTCCGGACAAGGTCTTGTTCTTC	CSVENMGFPDKVLFF
TRBV7-9	TRBD2	NA	TRBJ2-1	TGTGCCAGCAGCCCCGGGAGCGGGAGACCGAATGAGCAGTTCTTC	CASSPGSGRPNEQFF
TRBV7-2	NA	few	TRBJ1-2	TGTGCCAGCAGCTTAGCGCCAGGGGATGGCTACACCTTC	CASSLAPGDGYTF
TRBV3-1	NA	NA	TRBJ2-7	TGTGCCAGCAGCCCCTCCCGGGGGGACATGCGCTACGAGCAGTACTTC	CASSPSRGDMRYEQYF
TRBV6-1	TRBD2	NA	TRBJ2-7	TGTGCCAGCAGTGATGGCGGGGGGCCCTTCTACGAGCAGTACTTC	CASSDGGGPFYEQYF
TRBV6-2/TRBV6-3	NA	few	TRBJ2-7	TGTGCCAGCAGGCCAGACCGGTCCTACGAGCAGTACTTC	CASRPDRSYEQYF
TRBV20-1	TRBD2	few	TRBJ2-7	TGCAGTGCTAGCGCCCAAGCGGGGAAGTACGAGCAGTACTTC	CSASAQAGKYEQYF
TRBV7-9	NA	few	TRBJ2-7	TGTGCCAGCAGTACCCTCGCCGGGCCCTACGAGCAGTACTTC	CASSTLAGPYEQYF
TRBV14	NA	NA	TRBJ1-5	TGTGCCAGCAGCCAAGGTTCTCCCGGACAGCCCCAGCATTTT	CASSQGSPGQPQHF
TRBV28	NA	NA	TRBJ2-3	TGTGCCAGCAGTTTATCAGGGTCCTACACGCAGTATTTT	CASSLSGSYTQYF
TRBV2	NA	many	TRBJ2-4	TGTGCCAGCAGTGATTGGAAAAACATTCAGTACTTC	CASSDWKNIQYF